A single sample is the source of the 19 T cell receptor beta chains below, sequenced in a study of beta chain features in type 1 diabetes. Study outcomes and limitations: Among all four CD4+ subsets, Type 1 diabetes patients had TCRB CDR3s that were moderately but significantly shorter.

No antigen has been assigned to these receptors. Isolated RNA was reverse transcribed in full, so expressed TCRB transcripts were sequenced. Here immunoSEQ multiplex PCR was the method, and the copy in TCRdb shows in-frame clones only, minus some. Of about 650,000 clones in the sample, roughly 12% are singletons; the top ten hold more than 0.1%. Source material: naive CD4+ T cells from blood. These receptors all stem from a man between 25 and 39 years old with type 1 diabetes.

This chain links TRBV7-3 with TRBJ2-3; 7 bases match TRBD1. Germline loops: CDR1 SGHTA, CDR2 FQGTGA. The CDR3 runs 13 residues. Germline trimming cut 4 bases from V and 9 bases from J; bases unmatched to any gene: 7. The CDR3 coding sequence is TGTGCCAGCAGCTCCCGGGACAGTTCCACGCAGTATTTT. This encodes CASSSRDSSTQYF.

Only a few counts were recorded for this clone. The V call is TRBV5-1, the J call TRBJ1-5; a weak D match, TRBD1 (5 bases). This CDR3 is 14 amino acids long. The V end was cut by 2 bases, the J end by 8 bases, with 14 bases between. Per the germline V gene, CDR1 is SGHRS and CDR2 is YFSETQ. CDR3 coding DNA: TGCGCCAGCAGCTTAAACGGAGGGGCTGAGCCCCAGCATTTT. Protein sequence: CASSLNGGAEPQHF.

V is TRBV5-1 and J is TRBJ2-7, with 10 bases aligning to TRBD1. Germline V CDR1 and CDR2: SGHRS, YFSETQ. The CDR3 is made up of 16 amino acids. The junction had 16 bases not matched to a gene; V was cut back by 4 bases and J by 9 bases. The chain's CDR3 is CASSNIQHGTGDVQYF. In nucleotides, the CDR3 is TGCGCCAGCAGCAACATCCAGCACGGGACAGGGGACGTGCAGTACTTC.

The chain couples TRBV6-5 to TRBJ2-1; TRBD2 matches 10 bases. CDR1 is MNHEY, CDR2 SVGAGI, per germline. The CDR3 length is 14 residues. After removal of 8 bases from V and 5 bases from J, the junction contained 6 bases not matched to a gene. The CDR3 reads CASGPSGGNNEQFF. The CDR3 nucleotides read TGTGCCAGCGGGCCTAGCGGGGGTAACAATGAGCAGTTCTTC.

CDR3 loop: CASSLSSGVGEQYF. The CDR3 DNA is TGTGCCAGCAGTTTGTCTAGCGGGGTGGGAGAGCAGTACTTC. The V gene is TRBV27, the J gene TRBJ2-7; 9 bases map to TRBD2. The CDR3 covers 14 residues. Germline trimming cut 3 bases from V and 7 bases from J; bases unmatched to any gene: 7. Germline CDR1 reads MNHEY; CDR2 reads SMNVEV (reference sequence).

The genes are TRBV28 and TRBJ1-6; 8 nucleotides agree with TRBD1. The J segment lost 4 bases and the V segment lost 5 bases, leaving 4 bases of the junction unmatched. The CDR3 has 15 residues. The V gene's germline CDR1 is MDHEN and CDR2 SYDVKM. As DNA, the CDR3 is TGTGCCAGCAGTCCAAGGACAGGGTATAATTCACCCCTCCACTTT. Encoded protein: CASSPRTGYNSPLHF.

This clone has just a few counts. This chain joins TRBV12-5 and TRBJ1-5; the D is unclear. CDR1 and CDR2 (germline): LGHNT, FRNRAP. Trimming removed 0 bases at V and 0 bases at J, with 12 bases between. The CDR3 loop spans 17 amino acids. CDR3 in amino acids: CASGLVIGRNSNQPQHF. In nucleotides, the CDR3 is TGTGCTAGTGGTTTGGTAATCGGCAGAAATAGCAATCAGCCCCAGCATTTT.

The chain carries TRBV2 and TRBJ2-1; D may be TRBD2 (6 bases). The V end was cut by 10 bases, the J end by 3 bases, with 13 bases between. The V gene's germline CDR1 is SNHLY and CDR2 FYNNEI. CDR3 length equals 13 residues. The chain's CDR3 is CATRDWLYNEQFF. CDR3 in DNA: TGTGCCACCCGGGACTGGCTCTACAATGAGCAGTTCTTC.

This clone showed up just a few times. The chain joins TRBV5-1 to TRBJ2-7; 10 nucleotides line up with TRBD1. V lost 5 bases, J lost 4 bases, and 3 bases stayed unmatched. This CDR3 spans 13 amino acids. Germline V gene data show CDR1 as SGHRS and CDR2 as YFSETQ. The CDR3 here is CASSAGQGYEQYF. In DNA form, the CDR3 reads TGCGCCAGCAGTGCGGGACAGGGGTACGAGCAGTACTTC.

The chain combines TRBV10-1 with TRBJ2-2, with no clear D. CDR1 and CDR2 from the germline V gene are WNHNN and SYGVQD (reference sequence). The CDR3 is made up of 13 amino acids. V was cut by 4 bases and J by 4 bases, with 7 bases left in between. CDR3 protein: CASSGASTGELFF. In DNA, the CDR3 is TGCGCCAGCAGTGGGGCCAGCACCGGGGAGCTGTTTTTT.

This clone has a single count. This CDR3 reads CASSWAGQGDSGANVLTF. For the CDR3, the DNA is TGTGCCAGCAGCTGGGCGGGACAGGGAGACTCTGGGGCCAACGTCCTGACTTTC. V usage is TRBV11-2 and J usage is TRBJ2-6, with TRBD1 matching over 9 bases. V dropped 4 bases and J dropped 0; count of bases not matched to a gene: 7. Germline V gene lookup returns CDR1 SGHAT and CDR2 FQNNGV. The CDR3 has 18 residues.

This clone was detected only a few times. The chain recombines TRBV23-1 with TRBJ2-2; TRBD1 agrees at 9 bases. TRBV23-1 belongs to the ORF category, with a function that is uncertain. With V trimmed by 5 bases and J by 3 bases, 7 bases remained unmatched. The CDR3 is 16 residues long. CDR3 sequence: CASSKNRGRDTGELFF. The DNA of the CDR3 is TGCGCCAGCAGTAAGAACAGGGGGCGCGACACCGGGGAGCTGTTTTTT.

This clone was detected only a few times. The chain carries TRBV7-2 and TRBJ2-2, with D uncertain. Deletions cut 2 bases from V and 4 bases from J, with 8 bases between. CDR1 is SGHTA, CDR2 FQGNSA, per germline. The CDR3 extends over 14 amino acids. The DNA for the CDR3 is TGTGCCAGCAGCTTATGGATAGGCACCGGGGAGCTGTTTTTT. Translation gives CASSLWIGTGELFF.

There are a few counts of this clone. The rearrangement uses TRBV4-3 and TRBJ2-2; TRBD1 matches 8 bases. This CDR3 has 16 residues. Germline V gene lookup returns CDR1 LGHNA and CDR2 YSLEER. The ends lost 6 bases at V and 5 bases at J; junction bases unmatched: 11. CDR3 amino acids: CASSHDRGLQTGELFF. CDR3 in DNA: TGCGCCAGCAGTCATGACAGGGGATTGCAAACCGGGGAGCTGTTTTTT.

V gene TRBV7-9 combines with J gene TRBJ2-5, with TRBD2 as a possible D gene (6 bases). The CDR3 totals 16 residues. The germline V gene has CDR1 SEHNR and CDR2 FQNEAQ (reference sequence). V was shortened by 5 bases and J by 2 bases, with 18 bases between the two germline ends. The DNA for the CDR3 is TGTGCCAGCAGCCCCAATTCAGGAGGGACGCAAGAGACCCAGTACTTC. It translates to CASSPNSGGTQETQYF.

The chain links TRBV7-2 to TRBJ1-6; possibly TRBD1 for D (5 bases). V shed 4 bases and J shed 5 bases, with 12 bases lying between them. Germline-derived CDR1 and CDR2 are SGHTA and FQGNSA. The CDR3 is made up of 15 amino acids. CDR3 DNA sequence: TGTGCCAGCAGCTCGGGACGTACGGATAATTCACCCCTCCACTTT. Encoded protein: CASSSGRTDNSPLHF.

This clone was picked up a small number of times. V and J are TRBV5-4 and TRBJ2-1, with D perhaps TRBD2 (5 bases). The CDR3 sequence is 17 residues long. Germline V gene data show CDR1 as SGHNT and CDR2 as YYREEE (reference sequence). V gave up 4 bases and J gave up 1 base, with 18 bases separating them. This chain's CDR3 is CASSLWVGSGSYNEQFF. The DNA of the CDR3 is TGTGCCAGCAGCCTGTGGGTCGGGTCGGGATCCTACAATGAGCAGTTCTTC.

This chain joins TRBV4-3 and TRBJ2-7, with D perhaps matching TRBD2 (6 bases). Germline assignment: CDR1 LGHNA and CDR2 YSLEER. V shed 3 bases and J shed 2 bases, with 8 bases lying between them. This CDR3 comprises 13 residues. CDR3 bases: TGCGCCAGCAGCCATACGGGGGCCTACGAGCAGTACTTC. Translating gives CASSHTGAYEQYF.

About this clone: This same CDR3 is encoded by further DNA sequences in the sample. This chain uses TRBV9 with TRBJ2-2; unclear D gene. The CDR3 length is 14 residues. CDR1 is SGDLS and CDR2 is YYNGEE in the germline V gene. The germline V and J ends were trimmed by 0 bases and 2 bases, with 5 bases remaining between them. CDR3 loop: CASSVGGNTGELFF. In DNA form, the CDR3 reads TGTGCCAGCAGCGTAGGAGGTAACACCGGGGAGCTGTTTTTT.